This entry concerns a single TCR beta chain. Its target is unknown. This record comes from a study of persistence of HIV-infected CD4 T cells. The CDR3 is 15 residues long. The V gene's germline CDR1 is LGHDT and CDR2 YNNKEL (reference sequence). Unmatched junction bases numbered 4, after V lost 0 bases and J lost 5 bases. The libraries were made with immunoSEQ version 4 in survey mode. This table comes from immunoSEQ multiplex PCR, and its TCRdb copy is limited to in-frame clones, with some not included. The data contain tens of thousands of clones, 78% of them singletons. The stimulus was an HIV-1 Gag 15-mer peptide pool, 0.85 to 1 ug/peptide/mL. Memory cells lacking CD40L and CD69 with high CD45RO were sorted.

The gene calls are TRBV3-1 (or the pseudogene TRBV3-2) and TRBJ1-2; TRBD1 agrees at 9 bases. The source was CD4+ T cells sorted from PBMCs after approximately 19-hour stimulation, collected from a patient who received antiretroviral therapy. The source of this sequence is an adult man with HIV who was CMV-seropositive. The DNA of the CDR3 is TGTGCCAGCAGCCAAGAGGGGACAGGGAGATATGGCTACACCTTC. This gives the protein CASSQEGTGRYGYTF.